This T cell receptor beta chain was documented in a study of T cell responses to AZD1222 COVID-19 vaccine. Study summary: Pooling of second doses given at about 4 or about 12 weeks was done.

Findings and caveats of the study: Sampling captured repertoires only after the peak T cell response. Only five to seven individuals given AZD1222 were seropositive at baseline. Dominant at 160-218 and 743-854, vaccine-associated CD4 TCRs also spanned spike.

The CDR3 has 13 amino acids. V shed 6 bases and J 3 bases; nucleotides not matched to a gene: 5. Germline V gene lookup returns CDR1 LNHDA and CDR2 SQIVND (reference sequence). Produced via immunoSEQ multiplex PCR; TCRdb's table is partial and in-frame only. In the table there are 150,000 or so clones, 90% to 95% of which are singletons. About this clone itself: Its target is unknown.

The sequence was obtained from an adult in good health. The rearrangement uses TRBV19 and TRBJ2-7; 7 bases are shared with TRBD1. The specimen was peripheral blood, collected on day 0 of AZD1222 vaccination. The CDR3 reads CASRRGRIYEQYF. Written as DNA, the CDR3 is TGTGCCAGTAGAAGGGGGCGCATCTACGAGCAGTACTTC.